Reported below is one T cell receptor beta chain. The antigen is not known. The record originates from a study of T-cell memory formation after mild COVID-19. Findings and caveats of the study: Chiefly within CM and EM were the contracting CD4+ clones; CD8+ ones were within EMRA. Balance between CD4 and CD8 was seen in clones contracting day 15 to 85, and a CD4+ lean was seen in later expanders.

With constant-segment primers, 5'RACE yielded cDNA libraries of TCR alpha and TCR beta that carried sample barcodes and UMIs. TCRdb re-called the 5' RACE reads through MiXCR, storing one row per CDR3 protein. The sample shows 400,000 to 500,000 distinct CDR3 sequences, about 19% of them seen only once. The germline gives CDR1 MGHRA, CDR2 YSYEKL. The junction had 10 bases not matched to a gene; V was cut back by 4 bases and J by 7 bases. The CDR3 is 16 amino acids. The sequenced sample consisted of PBMCs or a T cell subset sorted from them (not recorded which). The source is an adult woman who had mild COVID-19 (a few samples of this study predate the infection). Cell type and time point are not known. The chain combines TRBV4-1 with TRBJ2-1; 10 nucleotides agree with TRBD2. CDR3 in DNA: TGCGCCAGCAGCCCCGGACTAGCGGCAGTGAGGAATGAGCAGTTCTTC. This gives the protein CASSPGLAAVRNEQFF.